This T cell receptor (beta chain) was sequenced in a study of T cell changes during pregnancy in multiple sclerosis. TCRdb's copy holds only in-frame clones and misses some; the assay was immunoSEQ multiplex PCR. The sample lists around 92,000 clones; roughly 93% were seen once. This clone was detected once. The receptor comes from a female donor with multiple sclerosis, enrolled in a pregnancy study. This material consisted of peripheral blood, taken in the third trimester of pregnancy.

CDR3 region: CASSPLTLLGAYNEQFF. In DNA, the CDR3 is TGTGCCAGCAGTCCCCTGACCTTACTAGGAGCCTACAATGAGCAGTTCTTC. The J gene is TRBJ2-1, the V gene TRBV28, with D tentatively TRBD2 (5 bases). The CDR3 is 17 residues long. Germline V gene lookup returns CDR1 MDHEN and CDR2 SYDVKM. V lost 5 bases, J lost 2 bases, and 19 bases lay in between.